This T cell receptor (beta chain) is from a study of T cell responses to AZD1222 COVID-19 vaccine. Libraries were prepared by immunoSEQ multiplex PCR; TCRdb keeps only in-frame clonotypes and omits some of them. The sample consists of some 150,000 clones, approximately 85% of them appearing once. This clone was counted a few times. The antigen is not known. Study results and caveats: Reportedly, nearly half the spike-specific TCRs target unmutated variant regions.

Sequenced material: peripheral blood, taken 28 days after the second dose of the MenACWY control vaccine. The TCR sequence derives from an adult who received the MenACWY meningococcal vaccine as a control.

The CDR3 is CASSVGGLAAQFF. Here the CDR3 DNA reads TGTGCCAGCAGCGTAGGCGGACTAGCGGCGCAGTTCTTC. The rearrangement uses TRBV9 and TRBJ2-1, with 10 positions matching TRBD2. This CDR3 spans 13 amino acids. Trimming at V came to 0 bases and at J to 12 bases, leaving 3 bases not matched to a gene. Germline V gene lookup returns CDR1 SGDLS and CDR2 YYNGEE.